The 6 T cell receptor beta chains presented below share a single source sample, sequenced in a study of Tregs in tolerant kidney transplant recipients. Measured with immunoSEQ multiplex PCR; TCRdb has only the in-frame clones, and not every one. The sample has about 77,000 clones, 95% to 98% seen once; the top ten hold approximately 0.56%. The sample consisted of CD4+ T cells from blood, taken before the transplant. The receptors were gathered from a human donor who received a combined kidney and bone marrow transplant.

V gene TRBV4-3 combines with J gene TRBJ2-7; TRBD2 matches 7 bases. J lost 5 bases, V lost 1 base, and 8 bases had no gene match. Germline loops: CDR1 LGHNA, CDR2 YSLEER. There are 15 residues in the CDR3. CDR3 nucleotides: TGCGCCAGCAGCCAAGGAAGGGGCGGGAGAAACGAGCAGTACTTC. This sequence encodes CASSQGRGGRNEQYF.

This chain links TRBV6-4 with TRBJ1-2; D is unresolved. Germline CDR1 is MRHNA and CDR2 is SNTAGT. CDR3 size: 14 residues. V was pared by 8 bases and J by 5 bases, with 18 bases between. The CDR3: CASLGLALEYGYTF. The CDR3 region has the DNA TGTGCCAGCCTAGGACTGGCTTTGGAGTATGGCTACACCTTC.

The gene calls are TRBV4-1 and TRBJ2-3, with 7 bases that match TRBD2. The CDR3 runs 16 residues. Trimming at V came to 1 base and at J to 7 bases, leaving 11 bases not matched to a gene. Germline CDR1 reads MGHRA; CDR2 reads YSYEKL. CDR3 in amino acids: CASSQVLAGDRYTQYF. The CDR3 DNA is TGCGCCAGCAGCCAAGTTCTGGCGGGGGATAGATATACGCAGTATTTT.

The genes are TRBV18 and TRBJ1-4; no clear D. V lost 1 base and J 11 bases, leaving 20 bases between the germline ends. Per germline, CDR1 KGHSH and CDR2 LQKENI. The CDR3 runs to 16 residues. For the CDR3, the DNA is TGTGCCAGCTCACCACGTGCCCCCGGTCCGGGAGGGAAACTGTTTTTT. This gives the protein CASSPRAPGPGGKLFF.

The J gene is TRBJ2-7, the V gene TRBV11-2; TRBD1 matches 8 bases. V was clipped by 5 bases and J by 6 bases; unmatched bases: 9. The CDR3 runs to 14 residues. Germline CDR1 SGHAT, CDR2 FQNNGV. This CDR3 reads CASSPRQGYSEQYF. In DNA form, the CDR3 reads TGTGCCAGCAGCCCGCGACAGGGGTACTCCGAGCAGTACTTC. Based on the CDR3 plus reference TRBV11-2 and TRBJ2-7, the full variable domain is EAGVAQSPRYKIIEKRQSVAFWCNPISGHATLYWYQQILGQGPKLLIQFQNNGVVDDSQLPKDRFSAERLKGVDSTLKIQPAKLEDSAVYLCASSPRQGYSEQYFGPGTRLTVT.

The chain links TRBV4-3 to TRBJ2-1; D gene ambiguous. The V end lost 5 bases, the J end lost 2 bases, and 4 bases lay between the germline ends. This CDR3 is 12 amino acids long. Germline values: CDR1 LGHNA, CDR2 YSLEER. The CDR3: CASSITYNEQFF. CDR3 DNA sequence: TGCGCCAGCAGCATCACCTACAATGAGCAGTTCTTC.